The clone carrying this T cell receptor (beta chain) appeared a few times. Germline loops: CDR1 DFQATT, CDR2 SNEGSKA (reference sequence). The CDR3 is 13 residues long. A single record per CDR3 protein comes from TCRdb applying MiXCR to the 5' RACE reads. Of some 62,000 distinct CDR3 sequences detected, more than 25% appear once; the ten largest clones hold about 2.5%. The material sequenced was tumor-infiltrating naive CD4+ T cells sorted from the breast tumor. Subset given: naive CD4+ T cells, CD4+CD45RA+CD25-. This sequence joins TRBV20-1 and TRBJ1-1; a possible D gene is TRBD1 (5 bases). This sequence originates from a female donor with breast cancer. DNA of the CDR3: TGCAGCGCAGTCGGGGGGTGGGACACTGAAGCTTTCTTT. This translates into CSAVGGWDTEAFF.